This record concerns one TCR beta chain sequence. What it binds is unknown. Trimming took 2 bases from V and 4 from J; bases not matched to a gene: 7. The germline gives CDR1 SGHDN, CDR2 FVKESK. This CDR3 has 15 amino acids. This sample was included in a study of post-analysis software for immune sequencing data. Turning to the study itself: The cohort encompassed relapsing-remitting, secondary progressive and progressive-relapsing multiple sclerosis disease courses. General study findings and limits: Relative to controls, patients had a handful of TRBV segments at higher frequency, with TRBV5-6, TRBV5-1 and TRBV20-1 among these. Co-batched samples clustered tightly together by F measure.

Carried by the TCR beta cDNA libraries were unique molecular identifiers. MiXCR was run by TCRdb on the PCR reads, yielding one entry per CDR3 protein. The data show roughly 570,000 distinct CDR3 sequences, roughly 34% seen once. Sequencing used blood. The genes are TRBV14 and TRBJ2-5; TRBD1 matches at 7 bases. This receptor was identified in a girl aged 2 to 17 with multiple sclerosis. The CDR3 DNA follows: TGTGCCAGCAGCCAATTGCCGAGGGGGCGAGAGACCCAGTACTTC. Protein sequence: CASSQLPRGRETQYF.